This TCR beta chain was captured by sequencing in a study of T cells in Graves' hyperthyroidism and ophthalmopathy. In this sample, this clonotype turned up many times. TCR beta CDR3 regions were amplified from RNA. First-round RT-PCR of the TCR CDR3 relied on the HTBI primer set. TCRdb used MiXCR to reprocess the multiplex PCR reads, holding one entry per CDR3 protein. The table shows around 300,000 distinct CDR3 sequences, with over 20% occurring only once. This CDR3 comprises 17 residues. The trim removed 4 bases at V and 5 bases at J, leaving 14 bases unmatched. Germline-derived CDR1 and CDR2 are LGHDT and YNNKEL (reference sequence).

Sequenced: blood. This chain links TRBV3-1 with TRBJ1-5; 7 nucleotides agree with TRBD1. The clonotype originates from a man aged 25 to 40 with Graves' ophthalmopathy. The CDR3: CASSRIPHRTGHQPQHF. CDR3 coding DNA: TGTGCCAGCAGCCGGATCCCCCACCGGACAGGTCATCAGCCCCAGCATTTT.